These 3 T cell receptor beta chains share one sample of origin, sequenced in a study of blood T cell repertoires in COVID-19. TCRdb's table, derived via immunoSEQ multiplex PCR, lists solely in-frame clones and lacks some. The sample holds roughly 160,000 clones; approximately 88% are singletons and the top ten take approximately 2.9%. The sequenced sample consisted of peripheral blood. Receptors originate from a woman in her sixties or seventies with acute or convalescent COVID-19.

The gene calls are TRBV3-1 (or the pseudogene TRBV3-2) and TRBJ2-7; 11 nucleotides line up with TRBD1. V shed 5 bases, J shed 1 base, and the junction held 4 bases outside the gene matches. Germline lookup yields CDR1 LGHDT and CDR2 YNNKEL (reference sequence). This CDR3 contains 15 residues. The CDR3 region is CASSYGTGGSYEQYF. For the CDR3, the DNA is TGTGCCAGCAGCTATGGGACAGGGGGATCCTACGAGCAGTACTTC.

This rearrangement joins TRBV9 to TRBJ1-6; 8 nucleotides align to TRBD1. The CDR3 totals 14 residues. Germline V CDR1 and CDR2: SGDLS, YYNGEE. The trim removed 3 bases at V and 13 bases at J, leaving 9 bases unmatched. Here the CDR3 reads CASSEGQGANPLHF. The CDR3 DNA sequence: TGTGCCAGCAGCGAAGGCCAGGGGGCGAATCCCCTCCACTTT.

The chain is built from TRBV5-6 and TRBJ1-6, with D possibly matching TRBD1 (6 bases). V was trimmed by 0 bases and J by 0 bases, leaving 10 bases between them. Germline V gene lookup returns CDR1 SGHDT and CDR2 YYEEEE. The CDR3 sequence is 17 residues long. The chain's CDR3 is CASSLEGVSSYNSPLHF. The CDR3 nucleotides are TGTGCCAGCAGCTTGGAGGGGGTTAGCTCCTATAATTCACCCCTCCACTTT.